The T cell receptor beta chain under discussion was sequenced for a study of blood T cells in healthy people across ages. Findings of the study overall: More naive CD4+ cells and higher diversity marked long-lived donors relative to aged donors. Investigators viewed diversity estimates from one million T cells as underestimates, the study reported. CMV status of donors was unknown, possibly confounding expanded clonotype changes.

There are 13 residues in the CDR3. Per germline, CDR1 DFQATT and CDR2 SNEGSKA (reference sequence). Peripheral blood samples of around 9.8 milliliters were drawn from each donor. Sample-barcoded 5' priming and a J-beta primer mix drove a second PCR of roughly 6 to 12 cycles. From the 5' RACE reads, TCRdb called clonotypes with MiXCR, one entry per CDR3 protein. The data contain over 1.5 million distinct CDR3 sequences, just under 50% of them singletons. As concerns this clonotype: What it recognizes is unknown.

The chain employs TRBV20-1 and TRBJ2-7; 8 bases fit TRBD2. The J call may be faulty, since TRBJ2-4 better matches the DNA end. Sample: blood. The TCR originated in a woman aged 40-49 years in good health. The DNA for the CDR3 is TGCAGTGCAGACCCGGGGGGGGCAAACATTCAGTACTTC. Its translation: CSADPGGANIQYF.